The text below deals with one T cell receptor (beta chain). This record belongs to a study of blood T cell repertoires in COVID-19. Recruited during active infection, patients (from Seattle) were subsequently followed longitudinally. The protocol was immunoSEQ multiplex PCR, while the TCRdb copy is restricted to in-frame clones and leaves out a portion. The sample holds 250,000 to 350,000 clones; around 85% are singletons and the top ten take 0.85% to 0.9%. This CDR3 region has 14 residues. The germline V gene encodes CDR1 SGHVS and CDR2 FQNEAQ. Trimming shortened V by 4 bases and J by 6 bases, and 13 bases separated the two germline ends.

The sequence derives from a human donor with COVID-19, enrolled during active disease. The donor label of this sample is uncertain. The specimen sequenced was peripheral blood. This chain connects TRBV7-8 to TRBJ2-1; D is perhaps TRBD1 (6 bases). The CDR3 loop is CASSSSNRANEQFF. The CDR3 DNA reads TGTGCCAGCAGCTCATCAAACAGGGCCAATGAGCAGTTCTTC.